Reported below is one T cell receptor (beta chain). Antigen: not known. The data were taken from a study of monozygotic twins with inflammatory bowel disease. Notes on the study in general: TCRbeta diversity (inverse Simpson) was lower in IBD patients than in healthy co-twins.

Blood samples of roughly 2.5 ml were drawn from every donor. An amount of 3500 ng of total RNA was used for each TCR library. From the 5' RACE reads, TCRdb lists one entry per CDR3 protein and no DNA. The specimen's table records a few hundred thousand distinct CDR3 sequences. Germline V CDR1 and CDR2: MGHDK, SYGVNS. The CDR3 covers 15 residues. This sequence joins TRBV25-1 and TRBJ1-4; TCRdb outputs TRBD1, but without DNA this stays unchecked. The TCR was taken from a human donor with ulcerative colitis or Crohn's disease, or a healthy co-twin of an affected twin (not recorded which). Sequences were obtained from blood. CDR3 amino acids: CAISLLGQCDEKLFF.